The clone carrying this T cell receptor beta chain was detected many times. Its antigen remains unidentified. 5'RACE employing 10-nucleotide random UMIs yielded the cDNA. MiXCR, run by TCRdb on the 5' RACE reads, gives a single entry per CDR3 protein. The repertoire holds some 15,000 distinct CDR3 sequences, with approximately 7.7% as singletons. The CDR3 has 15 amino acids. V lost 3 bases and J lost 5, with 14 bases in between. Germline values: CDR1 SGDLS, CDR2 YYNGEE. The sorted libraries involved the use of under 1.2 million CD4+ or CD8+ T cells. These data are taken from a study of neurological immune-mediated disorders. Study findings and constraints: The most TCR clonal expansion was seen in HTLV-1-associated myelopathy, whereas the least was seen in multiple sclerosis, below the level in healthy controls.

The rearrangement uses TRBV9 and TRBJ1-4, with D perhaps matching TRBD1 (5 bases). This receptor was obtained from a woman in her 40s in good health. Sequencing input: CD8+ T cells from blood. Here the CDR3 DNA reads TGTGCCAGCAGCGCTTCCGGGACGGTCAATGAAAAACTGTTTTTT. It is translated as CASSASGTVNEKLFF.